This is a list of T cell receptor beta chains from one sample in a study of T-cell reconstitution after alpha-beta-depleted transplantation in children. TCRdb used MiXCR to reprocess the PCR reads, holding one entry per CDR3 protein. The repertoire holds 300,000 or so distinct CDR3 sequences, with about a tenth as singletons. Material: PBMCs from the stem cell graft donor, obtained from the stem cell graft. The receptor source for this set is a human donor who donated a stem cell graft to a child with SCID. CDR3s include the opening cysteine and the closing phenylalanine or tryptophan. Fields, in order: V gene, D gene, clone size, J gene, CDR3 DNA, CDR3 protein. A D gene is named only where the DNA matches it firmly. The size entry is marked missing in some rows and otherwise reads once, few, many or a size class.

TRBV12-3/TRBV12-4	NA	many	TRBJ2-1	TGTGCCAGCAGTTTGACCCTGTACCCTTGGAATGAGCAGTTCTTC	CASSLTLYPWNEQFF
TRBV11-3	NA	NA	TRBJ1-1	TGTGCCAGCAGCCGAACAATGAACACTGAAGCTTTCTTT	CASSRTMNTEAFF
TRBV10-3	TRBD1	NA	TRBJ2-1	TGTGCCATCAGCCCGGGACAGGAGTACAATGAGCAGTTCTTC	CAISPGQEYNEQFF
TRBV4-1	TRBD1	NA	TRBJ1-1	TGCGCCAGCAGCCTCCAGACAGGGATGGGCACTGAAGCTCTCTTT	CASSLQTGMGTEALF
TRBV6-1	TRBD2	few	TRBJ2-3	TGTGCCAGCAAACTAGCGGGGGGCTTCACAGATACGCAGTATTTT	CASKLAGGFTDTQYF
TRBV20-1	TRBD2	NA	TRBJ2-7	TGCAGTGCTAGAGACGGGACTAGCGGCTCCTACGAGCAGTACTTC	CSARDGTSGSYEQYF
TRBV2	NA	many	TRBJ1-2	TGTGCCAGCAGTTTCCAGGGAGCTAACTATGGCTACACCTTC	CASSFQGANYGYTF
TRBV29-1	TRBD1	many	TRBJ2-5	TGCAGCGTCCGACAGGGGGCGGGGGAGACCCAGTACTTC	CSVRQGAGETQYF
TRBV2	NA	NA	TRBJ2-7	TGTGCCAGCAGTCGAAACGAGCAGTACTTC	CASSRNEQYF
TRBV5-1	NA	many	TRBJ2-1	TGCGCCAGCAGCCTGGAGGGTGCCTACTACAATGAGCAGTTCTTC	CASSLEGAYYNEQFF
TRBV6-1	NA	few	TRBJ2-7	TGTGCCAGCAGTGGGGGCCCCTTGGGGTCAGAGCAGTACTTC	CASSGGPLGSEQYF
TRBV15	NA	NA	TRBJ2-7	TGTGCCACCAGCAGAGATCTTGACAGGACCTACGAGCAGTACTTC	CATSRDLDRTYEQYF
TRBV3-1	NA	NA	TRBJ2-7	TGTGCCAGCAGCCAAGAATACGGGGATAGGCGCTACGAGCAGTACTTC	CASSQEYGDRRYEQYF
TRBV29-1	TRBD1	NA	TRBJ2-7	TGCAGCGTTGAACTGAGACTGACAGGGTGGGACTACGAGCAGTACTTC	CSVELRLTGWDYEQYF
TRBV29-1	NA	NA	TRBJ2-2	TGCAGCGTTGTAGGGCCGAACACCGGGGAGCTGTTTTTT	CSVVGPNTGELFF
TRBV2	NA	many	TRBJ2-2	TGTGCCAGCAGTGAAGGCGGCAGAGCGAACACCGGGGAGCTGTTTTTT	CASSEGGRANTGELFF
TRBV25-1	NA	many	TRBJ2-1	TGTGCCAGCAGTCCGCTGCGGGGTCGCCACGGTAATGAGCAGTTCTTC	CASSPLRGRHGNEQFF
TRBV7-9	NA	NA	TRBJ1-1	TGTGCCAGCAGCCCTTACAGGGTAGAGGACACTGAAGCTTTCTTT	CASSPYRVEDTEAFF
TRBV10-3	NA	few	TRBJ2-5	TGTGCCATCACCTCAGGTTACCAAGAGACCCAGTACTTC	CAITSGYQETQYF
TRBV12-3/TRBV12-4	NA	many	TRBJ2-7	TGTGCCAGCAGTTCCCGGGACACGTCCTACGAGCAGTACTTC	CASSSRDTSYEQYF
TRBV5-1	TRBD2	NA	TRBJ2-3	TGCGCCAGCAGCGCCCCGGGACTAGCGGGAGATACGCAGTATTTT	CASSAPGLAGDTQYF
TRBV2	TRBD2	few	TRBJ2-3	TGTGCCAGCAACTCAAGGCAGGGCGGGGGAGATACGCAGTATTTT	CASNSRQGGGDTQYF
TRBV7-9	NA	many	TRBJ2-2	TGTGCCAGCAGCGGGGCGGGCGAACTGTTTTTT	CASSGAGELFF
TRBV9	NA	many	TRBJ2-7	TGTGCCAGCAGCAGGGGGGAAGGGACCTACGAGCAGTACTTC	CASSRGEGTYEQYF
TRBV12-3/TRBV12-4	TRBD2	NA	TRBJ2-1	TGTGCCAGCAGCCGCACCCAAGCGGGGGACAATGAGCAGTTCTTC	CASSRTQAGDNEQFF
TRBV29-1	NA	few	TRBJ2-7	TGCAGCGTGACCAATGGACCGTCTTACGAGCAGTACTTC	CSVTNGPSYEQYF
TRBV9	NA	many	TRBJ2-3	TGTGCCAGCAGGCGGCTGGCGTCTGGCACAGATACGCAGTATTTT	CASRRLASGTDTQYF
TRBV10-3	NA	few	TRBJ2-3	TGTGCCATCAGTGACCCGACAGCAGATACGCAGTATTTT	CAISDPTADTQYF
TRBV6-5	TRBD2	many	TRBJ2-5	TGTGCCAGCAGTTGGCGGGGGGTACTCCAAGAGACCCAGTACTTC	CASSWRGVLQETQYF
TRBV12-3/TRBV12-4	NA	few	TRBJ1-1	TGTGCCAGCAGTTTCGGGTCCGCCGGGGAAGCTTTCTTT	CASSFGSAGEAFF
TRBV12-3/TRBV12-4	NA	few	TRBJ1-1	TGTGCCAGCAGTAGGGGTCCTGGGACTGAAGCTTTCTTT	CASSRGPGTEAFF
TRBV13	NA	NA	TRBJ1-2	TGTGCCAGCAGATTATCCCAGGGGTTCAATGGCTACACCTTC	CASRLSQGFNGYTF
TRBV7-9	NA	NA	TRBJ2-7	TGTGCCAGCAGCTTCCCTATTGGGCTACCCTACGAGCAGTACTTC	CASSFPIGLPYEQYF
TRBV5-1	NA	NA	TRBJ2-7	TGCGCCAGCAGCTTGGGAGGGACCGGTTTTACCTACGAGCAGTACTTC	CASSLGGTGFTYEQYF
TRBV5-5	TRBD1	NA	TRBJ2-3	TGTGCCAGCAGCTTGGTATTGGGACAGGGAGATACGCAGTATTTT	CASSLVLGQGDTQYF
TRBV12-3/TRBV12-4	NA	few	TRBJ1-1	TGTGCCAGCACCCCCAACAACTTTGGCACTGAAGCTTTCTTT	CASTPNNFGTEAFF
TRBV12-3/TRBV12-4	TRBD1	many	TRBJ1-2	TGTGCCAGCGGACAGGGGGTACTTAATTATGGCTACACCTTC	CASGQGVLNYGYTF
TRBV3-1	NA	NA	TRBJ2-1	TGTGCCAGCAGCCCTTACACGGGCAATGAGCAGTTCTTC	CASSPYTGNEQFF
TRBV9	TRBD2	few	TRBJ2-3	TGTGCCAGCAGCCAACTAGCGGGCGGTTCTACCGGACAGTATTTT	CASSQLAGGSTGQYF
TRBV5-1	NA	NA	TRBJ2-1	TGCGCCAGCAGCTATGGAGCCGCGCTGAGTGAGCAGTTCTTC	CASSYGAALSEQFF
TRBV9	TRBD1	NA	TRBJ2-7	TGTGCCAGCAGCGTAGGTTTCGGGACAGAGGGCGAGCAGTACTTC	CASSVGFGTEGEQYF
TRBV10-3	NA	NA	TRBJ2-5	TGTGCCATCAGTGCCAGCGAACAAGAGACCCAGTACTTC	CAISASEQETQYF
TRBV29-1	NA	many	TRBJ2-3	TGCAGCGTTGAAACCGGGTACACAGATACGCAGTATTTT	CSVETGYTDTQYF
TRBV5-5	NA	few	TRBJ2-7	TGTGCCAGCAGCCGGGACATGAATAATTACGAGCAGTACTTC	CASSRDMNNYEQYF
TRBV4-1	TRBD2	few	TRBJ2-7	TGCGCCAGCACCCGGGGGGACGAGCAGTACTTC	CASTRGDEQYF
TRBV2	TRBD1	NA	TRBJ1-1	TGTGCCAGCAGTGAATATTGGGACAGGGGCCCGGGGGCTTTCTTT	CASSEYWDRGPGAFF
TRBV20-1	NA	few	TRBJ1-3	TGCAGTGCTGCAGGGTCCTTCTCTGGAAACACCATATATTTT	CSAAGSFSGNTIYF
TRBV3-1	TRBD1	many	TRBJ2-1	TGTGCCAGCAGCCGGGGACAGGGGAGGAGGAATGAGCAGTTCTTC	CASSRGQGRRNEQFF
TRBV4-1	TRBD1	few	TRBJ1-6	TGCGCCAGCAGCCTCATAACAGGGGTGCCTTATAATTCACCCCTCCACTTT	CASSLITGVPYNSPLHF
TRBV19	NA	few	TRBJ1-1	TGTGCCAGTAGTTCCCGTATAGAAGCTTTCTTT	CASSSRIEAFF
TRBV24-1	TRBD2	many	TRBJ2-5	TGTGCCACCAGTGATTTCGTGGGGACTAGCGGGCAAGAGACCCAGTACTTC	CATSDFVGTSGQETQYF
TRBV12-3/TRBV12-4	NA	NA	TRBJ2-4	TGTGCCAGCAGTGCTCGGCGGTGGGGCGTTTTGAGCATTCAGTACTTC	CASSARRWGVLSIQYF
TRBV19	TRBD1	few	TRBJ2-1	TGTGCCAGTAGTTTTCTTCTGGGACAGGAGTTCTACAATGAGCAGTTCTTC	CASSFLLGQEFYNEQFF